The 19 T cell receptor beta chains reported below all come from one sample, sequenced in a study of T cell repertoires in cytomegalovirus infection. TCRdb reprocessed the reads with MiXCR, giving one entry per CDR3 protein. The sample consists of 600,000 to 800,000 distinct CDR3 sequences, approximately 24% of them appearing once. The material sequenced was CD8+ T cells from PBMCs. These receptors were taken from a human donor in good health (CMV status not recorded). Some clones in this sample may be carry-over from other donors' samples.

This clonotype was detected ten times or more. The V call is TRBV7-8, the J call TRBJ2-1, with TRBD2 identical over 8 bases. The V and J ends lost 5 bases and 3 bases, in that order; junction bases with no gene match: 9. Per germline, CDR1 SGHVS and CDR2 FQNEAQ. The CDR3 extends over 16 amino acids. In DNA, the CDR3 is TGTGCCAGCAGCACGTCAAGCGGGGGTTTCTACAATGAGCAGTTCTTC. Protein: CASSTSSGGFYNEQFF.

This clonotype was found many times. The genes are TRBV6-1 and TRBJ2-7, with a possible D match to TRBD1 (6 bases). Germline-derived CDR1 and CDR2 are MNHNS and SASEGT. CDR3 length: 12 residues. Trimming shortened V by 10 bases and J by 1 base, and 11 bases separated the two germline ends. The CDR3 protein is CATEGESYEQYF. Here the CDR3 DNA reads TGTGCCACCGAGGGGGAATCCTACGAGCAGTACTTC.

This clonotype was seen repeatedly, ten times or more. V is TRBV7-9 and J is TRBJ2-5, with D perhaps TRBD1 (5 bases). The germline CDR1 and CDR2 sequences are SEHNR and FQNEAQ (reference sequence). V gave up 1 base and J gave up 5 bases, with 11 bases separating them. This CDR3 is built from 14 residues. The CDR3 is CASSLDGPGETQYF. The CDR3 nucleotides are TGTGCCAGCAGCTTAGACGGCCCAGGGGAGACCCAGTACTTC.

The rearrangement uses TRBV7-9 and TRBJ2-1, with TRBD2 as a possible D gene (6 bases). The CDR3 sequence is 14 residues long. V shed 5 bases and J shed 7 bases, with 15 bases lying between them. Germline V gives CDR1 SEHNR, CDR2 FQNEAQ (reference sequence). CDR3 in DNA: TGTGCCAGCAGCCCACCGGCGGGGAGAAATGAGCAGTTCTTC. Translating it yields CASSPPAGRNEQFF.

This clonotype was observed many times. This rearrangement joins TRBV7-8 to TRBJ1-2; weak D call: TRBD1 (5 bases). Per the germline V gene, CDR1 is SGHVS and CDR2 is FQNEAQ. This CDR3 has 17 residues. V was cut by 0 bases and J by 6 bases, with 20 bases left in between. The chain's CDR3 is CASSLARRGTGDNGYTF. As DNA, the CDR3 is TGTGCCAGCAGCTTAGCGCGGCGGGGAACAGGTGACAATGGCTACACCTTC.

The CDR3, as DNA: TGTGCCAGCATTGGGCCCCGGGAGACCCAGTACTTC. This encodes CASIGPRETQYF. V usage is TRBV2 and J usage is TRBJ2-5, with D unresolved. In germline, CDR1 is SNHLY, CDR2 FYNNEI. V dropped 7 bases and J dropped 5 bases, with 11 bases sitting between them. The CDR3 extends over 12 amino acids.

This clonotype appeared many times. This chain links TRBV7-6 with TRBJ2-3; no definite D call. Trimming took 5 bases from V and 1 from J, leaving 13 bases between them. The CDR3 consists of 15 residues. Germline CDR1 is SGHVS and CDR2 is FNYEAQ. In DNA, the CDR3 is TGTGCCAGCAGCCCCGGCCTAGGCGGCACAGATACGCAGTATTTT. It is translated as CASSPGLGGTDTQYF.

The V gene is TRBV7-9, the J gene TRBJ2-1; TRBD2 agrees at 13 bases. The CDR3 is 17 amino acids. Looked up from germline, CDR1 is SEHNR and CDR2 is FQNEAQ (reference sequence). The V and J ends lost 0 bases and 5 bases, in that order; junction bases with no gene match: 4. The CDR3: CASSLAPGLAGNNEQFF. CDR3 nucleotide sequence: TGTGCCAGCAGCTTAGCGCCGGGACTAGCGGGGAACAATGAGCAGTTCTTC.

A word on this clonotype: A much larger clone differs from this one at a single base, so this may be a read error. CDR3 in DNA: TGCGCCAGCAGCTTGGAAGGCTGGCCCACCGAGGAGCTGTTTTTT. Amino acids: CASSLEGWPTEELFF. V usage is TRBV5-1 and J usage is TRBJ2-2; D call uncertain. The CDR3 runs 15 residues. Germline CDR1 reads SGHRS; CDR2 reads YFSETQ.

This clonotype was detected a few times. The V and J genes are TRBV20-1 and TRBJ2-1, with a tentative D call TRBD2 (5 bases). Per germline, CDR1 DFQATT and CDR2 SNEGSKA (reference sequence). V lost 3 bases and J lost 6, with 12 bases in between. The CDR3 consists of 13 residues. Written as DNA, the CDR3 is TGCAGTGCTAGCGAGGGTCCCCTCAATGAGCAGTTCTTC. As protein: CSASEGPLNEQFF.

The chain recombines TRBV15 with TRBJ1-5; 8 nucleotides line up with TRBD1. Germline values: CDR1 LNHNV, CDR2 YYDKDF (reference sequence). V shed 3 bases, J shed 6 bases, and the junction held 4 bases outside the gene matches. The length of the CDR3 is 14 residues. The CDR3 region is CATSSGQGSQPQHF. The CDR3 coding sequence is TGTGCCACCAGCAGCGGACAGGGAAGTCAGCCCCAGCATTTT.

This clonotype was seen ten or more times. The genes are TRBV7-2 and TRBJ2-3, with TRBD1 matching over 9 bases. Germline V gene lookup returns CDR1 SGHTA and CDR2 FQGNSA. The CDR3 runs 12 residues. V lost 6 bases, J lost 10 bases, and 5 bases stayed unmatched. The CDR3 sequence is CASRWRQGAQYF. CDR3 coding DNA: TGTGCCAGCAGGTGGCGACAGGGGGCGCAGTATTTT.

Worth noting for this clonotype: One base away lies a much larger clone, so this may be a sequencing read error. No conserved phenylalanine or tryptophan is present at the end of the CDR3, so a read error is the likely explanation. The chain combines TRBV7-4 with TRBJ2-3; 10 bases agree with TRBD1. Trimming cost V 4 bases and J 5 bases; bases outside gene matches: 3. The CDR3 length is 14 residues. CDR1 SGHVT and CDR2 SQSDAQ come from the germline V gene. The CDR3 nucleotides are TGTGCCAGCAGCTCGACAGGGGGCCAAGATACGCAGTATTCT. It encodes CASSSTGGQDTQYS.

The CDR3 region has the DNA TGTGCCAGCAGCCCCTTAAGATCGGAAGAACTGTTTTTT. It encodes CASSPLRSEELFF. This chain connects TRBV7-9 to TRBJ1-4; D gene unclear. Germline V lookup: CDR1 SEHNR, CDR2 FQNEAQ (reference sequence). The length of the CDR3 is 13 residues. V was clipped by 5 bases and J by 12 bases, with 16 bases between them.

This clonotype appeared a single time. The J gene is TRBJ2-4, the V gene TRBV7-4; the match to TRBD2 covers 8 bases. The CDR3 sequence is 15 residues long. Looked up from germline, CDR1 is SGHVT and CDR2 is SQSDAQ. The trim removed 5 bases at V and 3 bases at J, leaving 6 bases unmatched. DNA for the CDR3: TGTGCCAGCAGCATAGTCGGGGGGGTCAAAAACATTCAGTACTTC. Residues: CASSIVGGVKNIQYF.

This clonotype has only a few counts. The CDR3 region has the DNA TGTGCCAGCAGTTTATCTTGGCGAGCGGGGGGCAGCACAGATACGCAGTATTTT. This encodes CASSLSWRAGGSTDTQYF. V gene TRBV27 combines with J gene TRBJ2-3; 9 bases line up with TRBD2. CDR1 and CDR2 from the germline V gene are MNHEY and SMNVEV (reference sequence). V lost 0 bases and J lost 0; bases outside the gene matches: 7. This CDR3 is built from 18 residues.

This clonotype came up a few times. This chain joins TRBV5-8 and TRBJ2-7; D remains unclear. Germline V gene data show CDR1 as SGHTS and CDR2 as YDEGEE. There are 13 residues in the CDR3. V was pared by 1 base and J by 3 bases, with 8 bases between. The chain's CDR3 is CASSLWSDYEQYV. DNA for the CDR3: TGTGCCAGCAGCTTGTGGTCCGACTACGAGCAGTACGTC.

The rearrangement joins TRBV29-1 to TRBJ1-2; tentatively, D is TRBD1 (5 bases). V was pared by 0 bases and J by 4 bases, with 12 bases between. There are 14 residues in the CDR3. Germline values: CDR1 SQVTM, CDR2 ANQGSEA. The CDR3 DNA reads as TGCAGCGTTGAAGATGCTTCAGGGCCCTATGGCTACACCTTC. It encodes CSVEDASGPYGYTF. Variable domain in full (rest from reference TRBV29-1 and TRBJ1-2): SAVISQKPSRDICQRGTSLTIQCQVDSQVTMMFWYRQQPGQSLTLIATANQGSEATYESGFVIDKFPISRPNLTFSTLTVSNMSPEDSSIYLCSVEDASGPYGYTFGSGTRLTVV.

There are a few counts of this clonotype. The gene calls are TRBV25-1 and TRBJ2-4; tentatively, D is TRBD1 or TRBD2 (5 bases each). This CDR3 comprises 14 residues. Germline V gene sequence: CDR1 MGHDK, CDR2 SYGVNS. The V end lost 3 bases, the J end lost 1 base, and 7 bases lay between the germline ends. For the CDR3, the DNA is TGTGCCAGCAGTGACGAGGGGGCCAAAAACATTCAGTACTTC. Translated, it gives CASSDEGAKNIQYF.